What follows are 32 T cell receptor beta chains derived from one specimen sequenced in a study of cytomegalovirus exposure and HLA in healthy donors (dated by TCRdb to about 2017). Libraries came from the immunoSEQ multiplex PCR assay. The multiplex PCR relied on a mix of 60 forward primers for TCR Vbeta segments and 13 reverse primers for TCR Jbeta segments. TCRdb took over this immuneACCESS table, retaining in-frame rearrangements with V and J assigned. Such tables are incomplete; in checked studies, under half of the missing clones stem from an unresolved V gene, and the remainder is unexplained. The sample data list around 45,000 clones, and approximately 68% of these were observed just once. The ten largest make up roughly 6% of the sample. The sequencing input was PBMCs. Receptors were obtained from a man aged 25-40 years in good health and CMV-seronegative.

The rearrangement uses TRBV5-1 and TRBJ1-4; TRBD1 matches 10 bases. There are 15 residues in the CDR3. CDR1 is SGHRS, CDR2 YFSETQ, per germline. V lost 4 bases to trimming and J lost 6 bases; unmatched junction nucleotides: 6. CDR3 in amino acids: CASSRSGTGDEKLFF. Here the CDR3 DNA reads TGCGCCAGCAGCCGTTCCGGGACAGGGGATGAAAAACTGTTTTTT.

This clone was observed a single time. The J gene is TRBJ2-1, the V gene TRBV19; a possible D gene is TRBD2 (6 bases). This CDR3 has 13 amino acids. Germline CDR1 is LNHDA and CDR2 is SQIVND (reference sequence). With 8 bases removed from V and 4 bases from J, the gap between germline ends came to 12 bases. The CDR3 sequence is CASEAGNYNEQFF. In DNA form, the CDR3 reads TGTGCCAGTGAGGCGGGAAATTACAATGAGCAGTTCTTC. The whole variable domain, filled in from reference TRBV19 and TRBJ2-1, reads DGGITQSPKYLFRKEGQNVTLSCEQNLNHDAMYWYRQDPGQGLRLIYYSQIVNDFQKGDIAEGYSVSREKKESFPLTVTSAQKNPTAFYLCASEAGNYNEQFFGPGTRLTVL.

The chain has TRBV5-1 and TRBJ1-1, with D possibly matching TRBD1 (6 bases). The length of the CDR3 is 17 residues. CDR1 is SGHRS and CDR2 is YFSETQ in the germline V gene. Trimming took 0 bases from V and 4 from J, leaving 19 bases between them. Here the CDR3 reads CASSLASAGVVGTEAFF. The CDR3 region has the DNA TGCGCCAGCAGCTTGGCCTCGGCAGGGGTTGTAGGCACTGAAGCTTTCTTT.

The J gene is TRBJ1-2, the V gene TRBV19; a weak D match, TRBD1 (6 bases). V lost 2 bases, J lost 4 bases, and 14 bases lay in between. The CDR3 is made up of 15 amino acids. CDR1 LNHDA and CDR2 SQIVND come from the germline V gene (reference sequence). The CDR3 DNA reads as TGTGCCAGTAGTATAATGGGTGGACAGTTCTATGGCTACACCTTC. This encodes CASSIMGGQFYGYTF.

This clone was picked up a small number of times. Other DNA sequences in this specimen translate into the identical CDR3. The chain links TRBV5-4 to TRBJ2-7, with D possibly being TRBD2 (5 bases). V lost 2 bases, J lost 0 bases, and 9 bases lay in between. The CDR3 sequence is 14 residues long. The germline gives CDR1 SGHNT, CDR2 YYREEE (reference sequence). The DNA for the CDR3 is TGTGCCAGCAGCTTAACTGGGAGCTCCTACGAGCAGTACTTC. It encodes CASSLTGSSYEQYF.

The chain recombines TRBV6-5 with TRBJ1-5; no reliable D call. Germline CDR1 and CDR2: MNHEY and SVGAGI. Between the trimmed V and J ends, which lost 0 bases and 7 bases, there was a span of 7 bases. The CDR3 contains 13 residues. CDR3 protein: CASSYSRGQPQHF. CDR3 nucleotides: TGTGCCAGCAGTTACTCACGGGGACAGCCCCAGCATTTT.

This clone was seen only once. The V call is TRBV19, the J call TRBJ1-2; maybe TRBD1 (5 bases). CDR3 length: 13 residues. Germline lookup yields CDR1 LNHDA and CDR2 SQIVND (reference sequence). Trimming stripped 6 bases from V and 5 bases from J, with 13 bases between. The CDR3 DNA reads as TGTGCCAGTAGAATTGGAGGGGTTTATGGCTACACCTTC. Translation: CASRIGGVYGYTF.

The chain employs TRBV4-2 and TRBJ1-5; D gene uncertain. With 2 bases removed from V and 4 bases from J, the gap between germline ends came to 9 bases. The germline V gene encodes CDR1 LGHNA and CDR2 YNFKEQ. The CDR3 extends over 14 amino acids. The CDR3 DNA follows: TGTGCCAGCAGCCAACTGCCCGGGAATCAGCCCCAGCATTTT. It codes for CASSQLPGNQPQHF.

This rearrangement joins TRBV7-9 to TRBJ2-1, with 10 bases lining up with TRBD2. With 6 bases clipped from V and 5 bases from J, the junction kept 10 bases outside the gene matches. This CDR3 spans 16 amino acids. CDR1 and CDR2 (germline): SEHNR, FQNEAQ (reference sequence). In DNA form, the CDR3 reads TGTGCCAGCAGAGTTACTAGCGGGATTACGCACAATGAGCAGTTCTTC. Its translation: CASRVTSGITHNEQFF.

This chain connects TRBV14 to TRBJ2-7, with a weak D call TRBD1 (5 bases). Germline CDR1 is SGHDN and CDR2 is FVKESK. Trimming pared 2 bases from V and 0 bases from J, leaving 11 bases between. CDR3 size: 15 residues. CDR3 sequence (DNA): TGTGCCAGCAGCCAACTGGGGCCCTCCTCCTACGAGCAGTACTTC. It is translated as CASSQLGPSSYEQYF.

The CDR3 sequence: CASRTGQGAGYEQYF. The DNA of the CDR3 is TGTGCCAGCAGGACCGGACAGGGGGCGGGCTACGAGCAGTACTTC. The V gene is TRBV5-5, the J gene TRBJ2-7; 11 bases align to TRBD1. This CDR3 spans 15 amino acids. V shed 5 bases, J shed 3 bases, and the junction held 7 bases outside the gene matches. Per the germline V gene, CDR1 is SGHKS and CDR2 is YYEKEE (reference sequence).

The V call is TRBV6-1, the J call TRBJ2-2; 7 nucleotides agree with TRBD2. CDR1 is MNHNS and CDR2 is SASEGT in the germline V gene. V shed 7 bases and J 6 bases; nucleotides not matched to a gene: 11. CDR3 length: 15 amino acids. In DNA, the CDR3 is TGTGCCAGCAAAGGGACTACCTTCCTGTCCGGGGAGCTGTTTTTT. It specifies CASKGTTFLSGELFF.

The gene calls are TRBV5-6 and TRBJ2-1; 11 positions agree with TRBD1. Germline V lookup: CDR1 SGHDT, CDR2 YYEEEE. This CDR3 has 18 residues. V shed 4 bases, J shed 1 base, and the junction held 10 bases outside the gene matches. The DNA for the CDR3 is TGTGCCAGCAGCAGACCGGGACAGGGGGAGAGGTCCTACAATGAGCAGTTCTTC. Amino acid sequence: CASSRPGQGERSYNEQFF.

The rearrangement links TRBV6-5 to TRBJ1-1, with D perhaps TRBD1 (5 bases). The germline V and J ends were trimmed by 0 bases and 5 bases, with 16 bases remaining between them. This CDR3 is built from 16 residues. Germline CDR1 reads MNHEY; CDR2 reads SVGAGI. DNA for the CDR3: TGTGCCAGCAGTTACTCGGGGTTCGGGGGGAGGACTGAAGCTTTCTTT. Translating gives CASSYSGFGGRTEAFF.

This clone occurred a few times. The chain couples TRBV5-4 to TRBJ1-1; the match to TRBD1 covers 9 bases. From germline, CDR1 is SGHNT and CDR2 YYREEE (reference sequence). The CDR3 contains 15 residues. The trim removed 4 bases at V and 5 bases at J, leaving 9 bases unmatched. In nucleotides, the CDR3 is TGTGCCAGCAGCGCGGGACAGGGAAAGGGAACTGAAGCTTTCTTT. This codes for CASSAGQGKGTEAFF.

The genes are TRBV19 and TRBJ2-1, with 12 bases identical to TRBD2. Germline CDR1 is LNHDA and CDR2 is SQIVND (reference sequence). The ends lost 1 base at V and 5 bases at J; junction bases unmatched: 6. The CDR3 covers 17 residues. Here the CDR3 reads CASSIGLAGGRHNEQFF. CDR3 coding DNA: TGTGCCAGTAGTATAGGGCTAGCGGGAGGGCGGCACAATGAGCAGTTCTTC.

V is TRBV7-8 and J is TRBJ2-3; 13 positions agree with TRBD2. Trimming at V came to 4 bases and at J to 3 bases, leaving 4 bases not matched to a gene. This CDR3 has 16 amino acids. Germline values: CDR1 SGHVS, CDR2 FQNEAQ. The CDR3 is CASSSGLAGRTDTQYF. The CDR3 DNA reads TGTGCCAGCAGCTCGGGACTAGCGGGACGAACAGATACGCAGTATTTT.

This clone was detected a few times. This rearrangement joins TRBV30 to TRBJ2-2; no reliable D call. Germline values: CDR1 GTSNPN, CDR2 SVGIG (reference sequence). The CDR3 is 15 amino acids. Trimming took 7 bases from V and 0 from J, leaving 15 bases between them. CDR3 coding DNA: TGTGCCTCTGGAGCCTATTTCGCGAACACCGGGGAGCTGTTTTTT. This encodes CASGAYFANTGELFF.

The chain employs TRBV27 and TRBJ2-4, with 9 bases lining up with TRBD1. Germline V gene data show CDR1 as MNHEY and CDR2 as SMNVEV (reference sequence). CDR3 length: 14 amino acids. V was clipped by 6 bases and J by 9 bases; unmatched bases: 9. This CDR3 is CASRPGQGYGIQYF. CDR3 nucleotides: TGTGCCAGCAGGCCCGGACAGGGGTACGGCATTCAGTACTTC.

The V and J genes are TRBV5-6 and TRBJ1-2, with a tentative D call TRBD1 (5 bases). The V end lost 4 bases, the J end lost 4 bases, and 17 bases lay between the germline ends. Germline lookup yields CDR1 SGHDT and CDR2 YYEEEE. This CDR3 region has 15 residues. DNA for the CDR3: TGTGCCAGCAGCACTGGAGTTCGGAGGGGCTATGGCTACACCTTC. Its translation is CASSTGVRRGYGYTF.

V is TRBV5-1 and J is TRBJ1-1; TRBD1 is a possible D gene (6 bases). Looked up from germline, CDR1 is SGHRS and CDR2 is YFSETQ. CDR3 length equals 18 residues. V was trimmed by 3 bases and J by 1 base, leaving 22 bases between them. Here the CDR3 reads CASSWGLMGAEKNTEAFF. The CDR3 nucleotides are TGCGCCAGCAGCTGGGGCCTTATGGGGGCGGAGAAGAACACTGAAGCTTTCTTT.

This clone occurred a few times. The chain links TRBV27 to TRBJ2-1, with D possibly matching TRBD2 (5 bases). Trimming pared 1 base from V and 4 bases from J, leaving 14 bases between. The germline V gene encodes CDR1 MNHEY and CDR2 SMNVEV (reference sequence). CDR3 size: 16 residues. DNA of the CDR3: TGTGCCAGCAGTTTATTGTCAGGACTGGGATACAATGAGCAGTTCTTC. It translates to CASSLLSGLGYNEQFF.

This clone was detected a few times. This chain links TRBV23-1 with TRBJ2-7; 8 bases are shared with TRBD1. TRBV23-1 is assigned to the ORF class and has an uncertain function. The CDR3 loop spans 15 amino acids. V shed 7 bases, J shed 0 bases, and the junction held 8 bases outside the gene matches. CDR3 protein: CASTQTGALSYEQYF. The CDR3 DNA sequence: TGCGCCAGCACTCAGACAGGGGCCCTCTCCTACGAGCAGTACTTC.

V gene TRBV5-4 combines with J gene TRBJ2-3, with 8 bases that match TRBD2. V dropped 9 bases and J dropped 3; count of bases not matched to a gene: 6. From germline, CDR1 is SGHNT and CDR2 YYREEE (reference sequence). This CDR3 spans 13 amino acids. The CDR3 coding sequence is TGTGCCACTCGGGAGGGTGGGACAGATACGCAGTATTTT. It translates to CATREGGTDTQYF.

The chain has TRBV7-9 and TRBJ2-7; 7 bases align to TRBD2. Unmatched junction bases numbered 6, after V lost 5 bases and J lost 2 bases. CDR1 is SEHNR, CDR2 FQNEAQ, per germline (reference sequence). The CDR3 sequence is 14 residues long. CDR3 bases: TGTGCCAGCAGCCCAAGGGGAGGGACCTACGAGCAGTACTTC. Its protein is CASSPRGGTYEQYF. The whole variable domain, remainder taken from reference TRBV7-9 and TRBJ2-7, is DTGVSQNPRHKITKRGQNVTFRCDPISEHNRLYWYRQTLGQGPEFLTYFQNEAQLEKSRLLSDRFSAERPKGSFSTLEIQRTEQGDSAMYLCASSPRGGTYEQYFGPGTRLTVT.

The chain employs TRBV27 and TRBJ2-1; D perhaps matches TRBD1 (5 bases). This CDR3 is built from 15 residues. CDR1 is MNHEY, CDR2 SMNVEV, per germline (reference sequence). V dropped 2 bases and J dropped 5 bases, with 13 bases sitting between them. CDR3 amino acids: CASSLLIGANNEQFF. CDR3 DNA: TGTGCCAGCAGTTTACTAATTGGGGCTAACAATGAGCAGTTCTTC.

There are a few counts of this clone. The CDR3 loop is CASSFGRDSSYEQYF. The CDR3 DNA reads as TGTGCCAGCAGCTTCGGCCGGGACAGCTCCTACGAGCAGTACTTC. The V gene is TRBV11-2, the J gene TRBJ2-7; 7 positions agree with TRBD1. This CDR3 has 15 amino acids. Germline V gives CDR1 SGHAT, CDR2 FQNNGV. Losses at the gene ends were 3 bases for V and 0 bases for J; bases not matched to a gene: 5.

The rearrangement uses TRBV7-9 and TRBJ2-1; 11 bases match TRBD2. Germline V lookup: CDR1 SEHNR, CDR2 FQNEAQ (reference sequence). This CDR3 is 19 amino acids long. The V and J ends lost 5 bases and 4 bases, in that order; junction bases with no gene match: 16. The CDR3 sequence: CASSEIFGTGTSGYNEQFF. CDR3 in DNA: TGTGCCAGCAGCGAAATATTTGGGACCGGGACTAGCGGTTACAATGAGCAGTTCTTC. The variable domain in full, with the rest retrieved from reference TRBV7-9 and TRBJ2-1, is DTGVSQNPRHKITKRGQNVTFRCDPISEHNRLYWYRQTLGQGPEFLTYFQNEAQLEKSRLLSDRFSAERPKGSFSTLEIQRTEQGDSAMYLCASSEIFGTGTSGYNEQFFGPGTRLTVL.

CDR3 sequence (DNA): TGCGCCAGCAGCCCCGGGACAGGGAACACCGGGGAGCTGTTTTTT. This gives the protein CASSPGTGNTGELFF. This rearrangement joins TRBV5-1 to TRBJ2-2; 8 bases map to TRBD1. The CDR3 covers 15 residues. Germline CDR1 and CDR2: SGHRS and YFSETQ. The ends lost 4 bases at V and 1 base at J; junction bases unmatched: 3.

This chain connects TRBV29-1 to TRBJ1-3, with 8 bases aligning to TRBD1. Germline lookup yields CDR1 SQVTM and CDR2 ANQGSEA. J lost 0 bases, V lost 8 bases, and 12 bases had no gene match. This CDR3 region has 16 residues. In DNA, the CDR3 is TGCAGCCCCGAGTGGGGACAGGCCAGCTCTGGAAACACCATATATTTT. Its translation is CSPEWGQASSGNTIYF.

The CDR3 nucleotides read TGTGCCAGAAGCCACGTACAAAGGACAGGGATCTTAGGGGGAAACATTCAGTACTTC. Translation: CARSHVQRTGILGGNIQYF. The chain recombines TRBV5-3 with TRBJ2-4; 8 nucleotides align to TRBD1. TRBV5-3 is reported as an ORF; its role is uncertain. The CDR3 is 19 residues long. With 4 bases clipped from V and 6 bases from J, the junction kept 21 bases outside the gene matches.

The chain joins TRBV7-6 to TRBJ2-2, with 7 positions matching TRBD2. V gave up 1 base and J gave up 0 bases; unmatched junction bases: 14. Per germline, CDR1 SGHVS and CDR2 FNYEAQ. This CDR3 is 20 amino acids long. The CDR3, as DNA: TGTGCCAGCAGCTTAGTCCAGCGGGAACCTCAAGCTTCGAACACCGGGGAGCTGTTTTTT. It encodes CASSLVQREPQASNTGELFF.